The next 12 T cell receptor beta chains were all read from a single sample in a study of PD-1 blockade in classical Hodgkin lymphoma. Time point in this sample: cycle 4 day 1 (C4D1), after more than five weeks of nivolumab. Each and every patient relapsed after autologous stem cell transplantation, and patients got differing brentuximab vedotin exposure. Produced via immunoSEQ multiplex PCR; TCRdb's table is partial and in-frame only. The sample consists of tens of thousands of clones, more than 90% of them appearing once. The sequences come from peripheral blood mononuclear cells (PBMCs), collected before the fourth cycle of nivolumab. The receptors stem from a human donor with classical Hodgkin lymphoma.

This chain connects TRBV11-2 to TRBJ1-4; TRBD1 might be the D (6 bases). The ends were cut back, 6 bases at V and 8 bases at J, with 22 bases in the middle. Germline CDR1 SGHAT, CDR2 FQNNGV. The CDR3 has 16 amino acids. The CDR3 region has the DNA TGTGCCAGCAGAGACACCTACCGGGACATGGAGGAAAAACTGTTTTTT. Protein: CASRDTYRDMEEKLFF.

V and J are TRBV28 and TRBJ2-7; TRBD1 agrees at 8 bases. The CDR3 covers 19 residues. With 5 bases clipped from V and 4 bases from J, the junction kept 22 bases outside the gene matches. Germline assignment: CDR1 MDHEN and CDR2 SYDVKM. Written as DNA, the CDR3 is TGTGCCAGCAGTCTCGGACAGGGACCAAAGTACAGCGATTTTTACGAGCAGTACTTC. This encodes CASSLGQGPKYSDFYEQYF. Combining the CDR3 with reference TRBV28 and TRBJ2-7 gives the whole variable domain DVKVTQSSRYLVKRTGEKVFLECVQDMDHENMFWYRQDPGLGLRLIYFSYDVKMKEKGDIPEGYSVSREKKERFSLILESASTNQTSMYLCASSLGQGPKYSDFYEQYFGPGTRLTVT.

This rearrangement joins TRBV10-3 to TRBJ1-6; D gene ambiguous. The CDR3 extends over 14 amino acids. Deletions cut 6 bases from V and 9 bases from J, with 15 bases between. The V gene's germline CDR1 is ENHRY and CDR2 SYGVKD. CDR3 protein: CAIRLGSTASPLHF. The CDR3 DNA follows: TGTGCCATCAGACTGGGGTCTACTGCTTCACCCCTCCACTTT.

The CDR3 nucleotides read TGTGCCAGCAGCCAAGAAATGGGACTAGCGGGAATCAATGAGCAGTTCTTC. It is translated as CASSQEMGLAGINEQFF. This sequence joins TRBV4-2 and TRBJ2-1, with 13 positions matching TRBD2. The germline gives CDR1 LGHNA, CDR2 YNFKEQ. After removal of 0 bases from V and 6 bases from J, the junction contained 5 bases not matched to a gene. The CDR3 extends over 17 amino acids.

The chain combines TRBV7-2 with TRBJ2-3; 9 nucleotides line up with TRBD2. In germline, CDR1 is SGHTA, CDR2 FQGNSA. The V segment lost 2 bases and the J segment 8 bases; nucleotides outside the gene matches: 8. The CDR3 sequence is 15 residues long. CDR3 protein: CASSLLSSGGGTQYF. CDR3 nucleotide sequence: TGTGCCAGCAGCTTATTGAGTAGCGGGGGTGGTACGCAGTATTTT. Using reference TRBV7-2 and TRBJ2-3 for the parts outside the CDR3, the full variable domain is GAGVSQSPSNKVTEKGKDVELRCDPISGHTALYWYRQSLGQGLEFLIYFQGNSAPDKSGLPSDRFSAERTGGSVSTLTIQRTQQEDSAVYLCASSLLSSGGGTQYFGPGTRLTVL.

The rearrangement joins TRBV7-2 to TRBJ2-7; D is uncertain. CDR1 is SGHTA, CDR2 FQGNSA, per germline. The V end was cut by 1 base, the J end by 2 bases, with 9 bases between. This CDR3 has 14 residues. Written as DNA, the CDR3 is TGTGCCAGCAGCTTAGGTGGTACCCCCTACGAGCAGTACTTC. It is translated as CASSLGGTPYEQYF.

The rearrangement joins TRBV10-3 to TRBJ2-2; a weak D match, TRBD2 (6 bases). CDR1 ENHRY and CDR2 SYGVKD come from the germline V gene. The CDR3 is made up of 12 amino acids. The germline V and J ends were trimmed by 6 bases and 5 bases, with 7 bases remaining between them. This CDR3 is CAISSGTGELFF. CDR3 in DNA: TGTGCCATCAGCAGCGGGACCGGGGAGCTGTTTTTT.

The rearrangement links TRBV28 to TRBJ1-4, with unresolved D. CDR1 MDHEN and CDR2 SYDVKM come from the germline V gene. Trimming left V 6 bases short and J 0 bases short, with 17 bases between. CDR3 size: 17 residues. CDR3 in amino acids: CASRTGPSVATNEKLFF. The DNA of the CDR3 is TGTGCCAGCAGGACCGGGCCCAGTGTTGCAACTAATGAAAAACTGTTTTTT.

The rearrangement joins TRBV12-5 to TRBJ2-1, with 11 bases aligning to TRBD2. This CDR3 contains 14 residues. The V gene's germline CDR1 is LGHNT and CDR2 FRNRAP. With V trimmed by 8 bases and J by 0 bases, 0 bases remained unmatched. The chain's CDR3 is CASTSGGSYNEQFF. The CDR3 bases are TGTGCTAGTACTAGCGGGGGCTCCTACAATGAGCAGTTCTTC.

This clone was recorded once. The rearrangement links TRBV6-6 to TRBJ1-6; D is unresolved. The CDR3 contains 16 residues. The ends were cut back, 6 bases at V and 0 bases at J, with 12 bases in the middle. Germline V gene data show CDR1 as MNHNY and CDR2 as SVGAGI (reference sequence). As DNA, the CDR3 is TGTGCCAGCAGCCTCCAACCGCACTCCTATAATTCACCCCTCCACTTT. Translating gives CASSLQPHSYNSPLHF.

The J gene is TRBJ2-7, the V gene TRBV27; 7 nucleotides align to TRBD2. This CDR3 is built from 14 residues. V lost 3 bases, J lost 1 base, and 3 bases stayed unmatched. Looked up from germline, CDR1 is MNHEY and CDR2 is SMNVEV (reference sequence). The CDR3 spells CASSFTSASYEQYF. The CDR3 nucleotides are TGTGCCAGCAGTTTTACTAGCGCTTCCTACGAGCAGTACTTC.

V usage is TRBV15 and J usage is TRBJ2-3; D perhaps matches TRBD1 (6 bases). Between the trimmed V and J ends, which lost 4 bases and 3 bases, there was a span of 17 bases. Germline V gives CDR1 LNHNV, CDR2 YYDKDF (reference sequence). The CDR3 covers 16 residues. The chain's CDR3 is CATSKWGPQGTDTQYF. CDR3 bases: TGTGCCACCAGCAAGTGGGGCCCACAGGGAACAGATACGCAGTATTTT.